The 11 T cell receptor beta chains in this list originate from one sample, sequenced in a study of T cell responses to AZD1222 COVID-19 vaccine. Repertoires were generated with immunoSEQ multiplex PCR, while TCRdb's copy carries only in-frame clones and drops some. Altogether about 120,000 clones are present, approximately 94% being singletons, with the ten largest covering more than 4.5%. Source: peripheral blood, taken 28 days after the second AZD1222 dose. The receptors were sampled from an adult who received the AZD1222 COVID-19 vaccine.

This clone appeared a single time. This chain links TRBV11-2 with TRBJ2-6, with 9 bases fitting TRBD1. CDR3 size: 18 residues. The germline V gene has CDR1 SGHAT and CDR2 FQNNGV. Germline trimming cut 8 bases from V and 0 bases from J; bases unmatched to any gene: 11. CDR3 DNA: TGTGCCAGCGCAAACGCCGGGACAGGGCTCTCTGGGGCCAACGTCCTGACTTTC. Its protein product is CASANAGTGLSGANVLTF.

The V call is TRBV5-1, the J call TRBJ1-4; D is unresolved. The germline gives CDR1 SGHRS, CDR2 YFSETQ. Trimming removed 2 bases at V and 8 bases at J, with 4 bases between. The CDR3 is 11 amino acids. The CDR3 nucleotides read TGCGCCAGCAGCTTCGGAGAAAAACTGTTTTTT. Amino acids: CASSFGEKLFF.

This clone was recorded a few times. V usage is TRBV18 and J usage is TRBJ2-7; 8 positions agree with TRBD1. The germline CDR1 and CDR2 sequences are KGHSH and LQKENI. The CDR3 extends over 14 amino acids. J gave up 5 bases and V 5 bases, and 8 bases lay outside the gene matches. In DNA, the CDR3 is TGTGCCAGCTCAAAACCGGGACAGGCCCACGAGCAGTACTTC. Residues: CASSKPGQAHEQYF.

In regard to this clone: The junction departs from the called germline gene at one end, perhaps through a read error. The chain uses TRBV9 and TRBJ1-2; D possibly corresponds to TRBD1 (5 bases). This CDR3 spans 11 amino acids. Germline V gene data show CDR1 as SGDLS and CDR2 as YYNGEE. As DNA, the CDR3 is TGTGCCAGCAGCCAGGACGGGACCTTCTCCTTC. Translating it yields CASSQDGTFSF.

The V and J genes are TRBV4-2 and TRBJ2-2; possibly TRBD2 for D (6 bases). The V gene's germline CDR1 is LGHNA and CDR2 YNFKEQ. The V end was cut by 4 bases, the J end by 7 bases, with 16 bases between. The CDR3 totals 15 residues. CDR3 region: CASSPGDSLDGELFF. CDR3 DNA sequence: TGTGCCAGCAGCCCGGGGGACTCTCTGGACGGGGAGCTGTTTTTT.

This clone has only one observation. V usage is TRBV6-1 and J usage is TRBJ1-4; D perhaps matches TRBD1 (6 bases). CDR3 length: 15 amino acids. The germline CDR1 and CDR2 sequences are MNHNS and SASEGT. V was pared by 3 bases and J by 10 bases, with 18 bases between. CDR3 nucleotides: TGTGCCAGCAGTGACGGGACACAAAAGGGTTCAAAACTGTTTTTT. Its protein product is CASSDGTQKGSKLFF.

The rearrangement joins TRBV5-1 to TRBJ2-5, with 8 bases aligning to TRBD2. CDR1 is SGHRS, CDR2 YFSETQ, per germline. The CDR3 covers 14 residues. V lost 1 base, J lost 5 bases, and 4 bases stayed unmatched. The CDR3 loop reads CASSLTGGQETQYF. CDR3 nucleotides: TGCGCCAGCAGCTTGACGGGGGGGCAGGAGACCCAGTACTTC.

The rearrangement joins TRBV5-6 to TRBJ1-2, with a possible D match to TRBD1 (5 bases). This CDR3 has 14 residues. Germline-derived CDR1 and CDR2 are SGHDT and YYEEEE. Trimming removed 6 bases at V and 5 bases at J, with 17 bases between. CDR3 DNA sequence: TGTGCCAGCAAAACCGGGACCTTGGCGTATGGCTACACCTTC. This translates into CASKTGTLAYGYTF. Full variable domain (remainder filled in from reference TRBV5-6 and TRBJ1-2): DAGVTQSPTHLIKTRGQQVTLRCSPKSGHDTVSWYQQALGQGPQFIFQYYEEEERQRGNFPDRFSGHQFPNYSSELNVNALLLGDSALYLCASKTGTLAYGYTFGSGTRLTVV.

The V and J genes are TRBV5-1 and TRBJ1-3, with TRBD1 identical over 7 bases. Germline assignment: CDR1 SGHRS and CDR2 YFSETQ. The V and J ends lost 1 base and 4 bases, in that order; junction bases with no gene match: 2. This CDR3 has 14 amino acids. CDR3 residues: CASSLTGQGNTIYF. In DNA form, the CDR3 reads TGCGCCAGCAGCTTGACGGGACAGGGAAACACCATATATTTT. Based on the CDR3 plus reference TRBV5-1 and TRBJ1-3, the full variable domain is KAGVTQTPRYLIKTRGQQVTLSCSPISGHRSVSWYQQTPGQGLQFLFEYFSETQRNKGNFPGRFSGRQFSNSRSEMNVSTLELGDSALYLCASSLTGQGNTIYFGEGSWLTVV.

The rearrangement joins TRBV10-3 to TRBJ1-6; D may be TRBD1 (5 bases). Germline-derived CDR1 and CDR2 are ENHRY and SYGVKD. There are 13 residues in the CDR3. V was pared by 6 bases and J by 8 bases, with 11 bases between. The CDR3 bases are TGTGCCATCAGGGACCTCAGGGATTCACCCCTCCACTTT. The encoded protein is CAIRDLRDSPLHF.

The rearrangement uses TRBV3-1 (or the pseudogene TRBV3-2) and TRBJ2-5; 8 nucleotides match TRBD2. The CDR3 is made up of 14 amino acids. Germline assignment: CDR1 LGHDT and CDR2 YNNKEL (reference sequence). V shed 2 bases, J shed 3 bases, and the junction held 2 bases outside the gene matches. In nucleotides, the CDR3 is TGTGCCAGCAGCCAACTTAGCGGGGAAGAGACCCAGTACTTC. Amino acids: CASSQLSGEETQYF.